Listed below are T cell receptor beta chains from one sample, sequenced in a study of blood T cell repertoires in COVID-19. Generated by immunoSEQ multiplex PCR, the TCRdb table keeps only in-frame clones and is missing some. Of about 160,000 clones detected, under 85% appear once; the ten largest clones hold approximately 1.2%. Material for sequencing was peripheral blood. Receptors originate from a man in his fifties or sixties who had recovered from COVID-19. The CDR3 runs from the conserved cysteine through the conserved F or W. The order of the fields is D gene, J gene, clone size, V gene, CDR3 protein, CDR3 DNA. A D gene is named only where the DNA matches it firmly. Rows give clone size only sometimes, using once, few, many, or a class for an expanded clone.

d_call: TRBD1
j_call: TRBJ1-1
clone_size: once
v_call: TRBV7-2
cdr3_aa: CASSLVGGQGRQAFF
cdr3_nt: TGTGCCAGCAGCTTAGTTGGGGGACAGGGGAGACAAGCTTTCTTT

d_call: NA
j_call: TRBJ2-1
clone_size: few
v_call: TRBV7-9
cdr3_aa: CASSLVGTYNEQFF
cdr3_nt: TGTGCCAGCAGCTTAGTCGGGACTTACAATGAGCAGTTCTTC

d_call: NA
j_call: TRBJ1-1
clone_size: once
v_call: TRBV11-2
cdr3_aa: CASSSKLDLNTEAFF
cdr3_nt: TGTGCCAGCAGCTCGAAACTGGACTTGAACACTGAAGCTTTCTTT

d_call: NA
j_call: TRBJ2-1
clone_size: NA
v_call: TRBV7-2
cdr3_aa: CASSSAPGTLNEQFF
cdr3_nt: TGTGCCAGCAGCTCGGCCCCCGGGACTCTTAATGAGCAGTTCTTC

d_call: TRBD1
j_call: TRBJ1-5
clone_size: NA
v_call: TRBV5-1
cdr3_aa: CASSLKRTGDSNQPQHF
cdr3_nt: TGCGCCAGCAGCTTAAAGAGGACAGGGGACAGCAATCAGCCCCAGCATTTT

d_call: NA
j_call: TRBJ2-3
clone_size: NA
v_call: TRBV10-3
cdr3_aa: CAISAEGENTQYF
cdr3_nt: TGTGCCATCAGTGCCGAGGGGGAAAATACGCAGTATTTT

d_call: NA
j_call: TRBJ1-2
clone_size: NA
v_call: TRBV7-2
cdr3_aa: CASRVAQEGYTF
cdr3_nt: TGTGCCAGCAGAGTAGCACAGGAGGGCTACACCTTC

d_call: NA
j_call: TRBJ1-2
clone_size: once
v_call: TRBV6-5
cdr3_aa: CASSYSTGGGYTF
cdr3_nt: TGTGCCAGCAGTTACTCGACGGGGGGTGGCTACACCTTC

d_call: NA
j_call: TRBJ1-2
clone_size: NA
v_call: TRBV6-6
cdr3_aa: CASSYSTPGDGYTF
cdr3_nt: TGTGCCAGCAGTTACTCGACCCCGGGGGATGGCTACACCTTC

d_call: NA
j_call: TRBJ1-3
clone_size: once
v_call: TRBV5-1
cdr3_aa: CASRRDSSGNTIYF
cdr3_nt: TGCGCCAGCCGCCGGGACTCCTCTGGAAACACCATATATTTT

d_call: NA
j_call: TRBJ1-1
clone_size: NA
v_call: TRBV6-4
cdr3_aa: CASSLYRATEAFF
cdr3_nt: TGTGCCAGCAGCCTATACAGGGCCACTGAAGCTTTCTTT

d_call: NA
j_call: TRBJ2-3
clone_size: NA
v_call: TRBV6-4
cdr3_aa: CASSVGANTDTQYF
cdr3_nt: TGTGCCAGCAGTGTAGGGGCCAACACAGATACGCAGTATTTT